This T cell receptor beta chain appears in the sequencing data of a study of blood T cell repertoires in COVID-19. Turning to the study itself: The origin of the acute and convalescent COVID-19 samples was the United States, Italy and Spain.

Germline CDR1 and CDR2: LNHNV and YYDKDF (reference sequence). V dropped 1 base and J dropped 4; count of bases not matched to a gene: 20. The CDR3 spans 20 residues. Per the study methods: Amplifying reference gene primers gave estimates of nucleated cell counts. The table came from immunoSEQ multiplex PCR; TCRdb's copy has only in-frame clones and leaves some out. V, J and clone size were drawn from that table, and D and trimming were deduced from the DNA. Of some 380,000 clones in the sample, around 90% were seen once. Sample: peripheral blood. V usage is TRBV15 and J usage is TRBJ2-3, with 7 bases that match TRBD1. This clonotype originated in a man aged 18-30 years with active or convalescent COVID-19. CDR3 in amino acids: CATSRANPFGAGGLSDTQYF. The CDR3 nucleotides are TGTGCCACCAGCAGAGCCAATCCGTTTGGGGCAGGGGGTCTCTCAGATACGCAGTATTTT.